Shown below are 18 T cell receptor beta chains from a single sample sequenced in a study of cytomegalovirus exposure and HLA in healthy donors. PCR amplification relied on 60 Vbeta primers (plus 13 Jbeta primers). Only in-frame clones appear in the TCRdb table, and some are missing; sequencing was by immunoSEQ multiplex PCR. The table lists around 130,000 clones, about 72% of them singletons. The sample consisted of PBMCs. Source of these receptors: a man aged 25 to 40 in good health and CMV-seropositive.

The table lists this clone with a few counts. The V gene is TRBV19, the J gene TRBJ1-5; D gene unclear. This CDR3 is built from 14 residues. Germline V lookup: CDR1 LNHDA, CDR2 SQIVND (reference sequence). V shed 2 bases and J shed 0 bases, with 5 bases lying between them. CDR3 coding DNA: TGTGCCAGTAGTATACACAATAGCAATCAGCCCCAGCATTTT. It yields the protein CASSIHNSNQPQHF.

The rearrangement uses TRBV29-1 and TRBJ2-3; 11 bases are shared with TRBD2. This CDR3 region has 15 residues. The V and J ends lost 4 bases and 3 bases, in that order; junction bases with no gene match: 6. Germline CDR1 is SQVTM and CDR2 is ANQGSEA. This CDR3 reads CSVATSGSGTDTQYF. Here the CDR3 DNA reads TGCAGCGTTGCAACTAGCGGGAGCGGGACAGATACGCAGTATTTT.

V is TRBV11-2 and J is TRBJ2-1, with D maybe TRBD2 (6 bases). Germline CDR1 reads SGHAT; CDR2 reads FQNNGV. The CDR3 is made up of 16 amino acids. Trimming shortened V by 3 bases and J by 4 bases, and 16 bases separated the two germline ends. The CDR3 DNA reads TGTGCCAGCAGCTTCATGACGGGAGTTAATTACAATGAGCAGTTCTTC. Residues: CASSFMTGVNYNEQFF. The entire variable domain, with the rest obtained from reference TRBV11-2 and TRBJ2-1, is as follows: EAGVAQSPRYKIIEKRQSVAFWCNPISGHATLYWYQQILGQGPKLLIQFQNNGVVDDSQLPKDRFSAERLKGVDSTLKIQPAKLEDSAVYLCASSFMTGVNYNEQFFGPGTRLTVL.

The chain employs TRBV7-9 and TRBJ2-6; TRBD2 agrees at 11 bases. This CDR3 contains 17 residues. V shed 1 base, J shed 3 bases, and the junction held 2 bases outside the gene matches. Looked up from germline, CDR1 is SEHNR and CDR2 is FQNEAQ (reference sequence). CDR3 sequence: CASSLVLAGGGANVLTF. The CDR3 nucleotides read TGTGCCAGCAGCTTAGTCCTAGCGGGAGGTGGGGCCAACGTCCTGACTTTC.

This sequence joins TRBV19 and TRBJ1-5; D is unclear. Trimming stripped 6 bases from V and 0 bases from J, with 9 bases between. CDR3 length: 14 residues. Germline values: CDR1 LNHDA, CDR2 SQIVND (reference sequence). CDR3 sequence: CASRRTYSNQPQHF. The CDR3 DNA reads as TGTGCCAGTAGACGAACATATAGCAATCAGCCCCAGCATTTT.

This clone has more than one count but fewer than ten. The CDR3: CASGDRSSTNEKLFF. CDR3 bases: TGCGCCAGCGGAGACAGGAGCTCAACTAATGAAAAACTGTTTTTT. This chain connects TRBV5-1 to TRBJ1-4, with D possibly matching TRBD1 (6 bases). The ends were cut back, 7 bases at V and 0 bases at J, with 13 bases in the middle. Germline values: CDR1 SGHRS, CDR2 YFSETQ. The CDR3 is 15 amino acids.

In its sample, this clone was seen a few times. J is TRBJ2-2 and V is TRBV7-3; 7 bases fit TRBD1. The junction had 2 bases not matched to a gene; V was cut back by 4 bases and J by 6 bases. Germline V CDR1 and CDR2: SGHTA, FQGTGA. The CDR3 consists of 13 residues. CDR3 in amino acids: CASSSTGPGELFF. CDR3 in DNA: TGTGCCAGCAGCTCGACAGGGCCCGGGGAGCTGTTTTTT.

The chain has TRBV4-2 and TRBJ2-7, with a weak D call TRBD2 (5 bases). There are 14 residues in the CDR3. The V gene lost 4 bases and the J gene lost 2 bases, with 12 bases spanning the gap. Germline CDR1 LGHNA, CDR2 YNFKEQ. The CDR3 protein is CASSPRGVTYEQYF. For the CDR3, the DNA is TGTGCCAGCAGCCCCCGGGGAGTTACCTACGAGCAGTACTTC.

This clone was observed a handful of times. The chain has TRBV5-4 and TRBJ2-5; D may be TRBD2 (6 bases). Trimming left V 1 base short and J 4 bases short, with 8 bases between. The germline V gene encodes CDR1 SGHNT and CDR2 YYREEE (reference sequence). The CDR3 spans 13 residues. The CDR3 DNA is TGTGCCAGCAGCTTGCGCGGGATAGAGACCCAGTACTTC. The encoded protein is CASSLRGIETQYF.

The rearrangement links TRBV7-9 to TRBJ1-2, with D unresolved. The V end lost 4 bases, the J end lost 4 bases, and 7 bases lay between the germline ends. Germline V gene sequence: CDR1 SEHNR, CDR2 FQNEAQ (reference sequence). The CDR3 covers 12 residues. This CDR3 reads CASSSPGYGYTF. CDR3 nucleotides: TGTGCCAGCAGCTCTCCCGGCTATGGCTACACCTTC.

The gene calls are TRBV18 and TRBJ1-1; D uncertain. V lost 0 bases and J lost 4, with 3 bases in between. Looked up from germline, CDR1 is KGHSH and CDR2 is LQKENI. The CDR3 is 12 residues long. The CDR3 reads CASSPPGTEAFF. In DNA, the CDR3 is TGTGCCAGCTCACCACCCGGCACTGAAGCTTTCTTT.

CDR3 amino acids: CAGSGRKDNEQFF. In nucleotides, the CDR3 is TGTGCCGGGAGCGGTCGAAAGGACAATGAGCAGTTCTTC. The rearrangement uses TRBV6-5 and TRBJ2-1, with D tentatively TRBD2 (5 bases). This CDR3 region has 13 residues. Trimming removed 11 bases at V and 5 bases at J, with 16 bases between. Germline V gene data show CDR1 as MNHEY and CDR2 as SVGAGI.

This clone appeared a few times. The chain uses TRBV7-3 and TRBJ2-6; tentative D call: TRBD2 (5 bases). The CDR3 runs 15 residues. V lost 5 bases, J lost 4 bases, and 12 bases lay in between. Germline CDR1 reads SGHTA; CDR2 reads FQGTGA. The CDR3 spells CASSLPSSGANVLTF. CDR3 nucleotides: TGTGCCAGCAGCCTACCTAGCTCCGGGGCCAACGTCCTGACTTTC. Full variable domain (rest looked up from reference TRBV7-3 and TRBJ2-6): GAGVSQTPSNKVTEKGKYVELRCDPISGHTALYWYRQSLGQGPEFLIYFQGTGAADDSGLPNDRFFAVRPEGSVSTLKIQRTERGDSAVYLCASSLPSSGANVLTFGAGSRLTVL.

The gene calls are TRBV4-2 and TRBJ1-1, with no clear D. The V gene lost 0 bases and the J gene lost 3 bases, with 11 bases spanning the gap. This CDR3 is 15 amino acids long. CDR1 and CDR2 from the germline V gene are LGHNA and YNFKEQ. CDR3 region: CASSQDHWGDTEAFF. The CDR3 DNA follows: TGTGCCAGCAGCCAAGATCATTGGGGAGACACTGAAGCTTTCTTT.

The V call is TRBV28, the J call TRBJ2-7; TRBD2 is a possible D gene (6 bases). Germline V CDR1 and CDR2: MDHEN, SYDVKM. This CDR3 region has 18 residues. Trimming took off 4 bases at V and 7 bases at J, with 29 bases between the two ends. The CDR3 loop is CASSSARGPSGTPREQYF. The CDR3 DNA is TGTGCCAGCAGTTCAGCCCGAGGGCCATCCGGGACTCCCCGGGAGCAGTACTTC. The full variable domain, in which reference TRBV28 and TRBJ2-7 provide the parts outside the CDR3, is DVKVTQSSRYLVKRTGEKVFLECVQDMDHENMFWYRQDPGLGLRLIYFSYDVKMKEKGDIPEGYSVSREKKERFSLILESASTNQTSMYLCASSSARGPSGTPREQYFGPGTRLTVT.

The gene calls are TRBV28 and TRBJ2-1; no reliable D call. From germline, CDR1 is MDHEN and CDR2 SYDVKM. CDR3 length equals 13 residues. V dropped 6 bases and J dropped 2 bases, with 8 bases sitting between them. The CDR3: CASRVDTYNEQFF. CDR3 in DNA: TGTGCCAGCAGAGTAGACACCTACAATGAGCAGTTCTTC.

The chain carries TRBV11-2 and TRBJ1-1; the match to TRBD1 covers 7 bases. Germline V CDR1 and CDR2: SGHAT, FQNNGV. This CDR3 spans 12 amino acids. V lost 5 bases to trimming and J lost 7 bases; unmatched junction nucleotides: 4. The CDR3 nucleotides read TGTGCCAGCAGCAGAAGGACAGGTGAAGCTTTCTTT. Translation: CASSRRTGEAFF.

The genes are TRBV19 and TRBJ1-4, with D perhaps TRBD1 (5 bases). CDR1 LNHDA and CDR2 SQIVND come from the germline V gene (reference sequence). Trimming pared 2 bases from V and 5 bases from J, leaving 9 bases between. The CDR3 spans 14 residues. The CDR3 nucleotides are TGTGCCAGTAGTATATCGGGGGGGAATGAAAAACTGTTTTTT. It encodes CASSISGGNEKLFF.